This T cell receptor beta chain was retrieved from a study of cytomegalovirus exposure and HLA in healthy donors. This clone was picked up one time. The PCR had 60 Vbeta and 13 Jbeta primers. Only in-frame clones appear in the TCRdb table, and some are missing; sequencing was by immunoSEQ multiplex PCR. Among 150,000 or so clones listed, over 65% were seen once. The receptor was isolated from a female donor in good health and CMV-seronegative. Material: PBMCs.

The CDR3 nucleotides are TGTGCCAGCAGCTTGGGGACAGGGGTGAACGAGCAGTACTTC. Encoded protein: CASSLGTGVNEQYF. The chain couples TRBV5-4 to TRBJ2-7; 9 positions match TRBD1. The J segment lost 5 bases and the V segment lost 0 bases, leaving 3 bases of the junction unmatched. Looked up from germline, CDR1 is SGHNT and CDR2 is YYREEE (reference sequence). The CDR3 sequence is 14 residues long.